This T cell receptor beta chain was recovered during a study of cytomegalovirus exposure and HLA in healthy donors. PCR employed 60 Vbeta and 13 Jbeta primers. The repertoire was sequenced with immunoSEQ multiplex PCR; TCRdb's copy has only in-frame clones and lacks some. The sample has 55,000 to 70,000 clones, 65% to 75% seen once; the top ten hold more than 9.5%. The sample holds a few counts of this clone. Its specificity is not known. Findings and caveats of the study: High sensitivity and specificity were reportedly achieved when the classifier diagnosed cytomegalovirus status. The study assumed roughly uniform donor sequencing depth for presence/absence analyses.

Germline V gives CDR1 MNHNS, CDR2 SASEGT. This CDR3 is 14 amino acids long. The V and J ends lost 2 bases and 2 bases respectively, with 9 bases between them. This chain links TRBV6-1 with TRBJ1-1; D is possibly TRBD1 (6 bases). Sample: PBMCs. This clonotype originated in a woman aged 60-75 years in good health and CMV-seropositive. The CDR3 region has the DNA TGTGCCAGCAGTGAAAGACAGGTCAACACTGAAGCTTTCTTT. The encoded protein is CASSERQVNTEAFF.